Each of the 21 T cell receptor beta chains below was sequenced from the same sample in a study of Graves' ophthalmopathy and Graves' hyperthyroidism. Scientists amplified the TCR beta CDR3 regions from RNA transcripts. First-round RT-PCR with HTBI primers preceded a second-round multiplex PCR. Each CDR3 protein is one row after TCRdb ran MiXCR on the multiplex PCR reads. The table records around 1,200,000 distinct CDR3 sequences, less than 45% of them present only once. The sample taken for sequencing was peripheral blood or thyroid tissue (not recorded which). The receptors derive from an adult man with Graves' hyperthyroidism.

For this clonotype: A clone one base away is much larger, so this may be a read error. The CDR3 here is CVSSFETGEETQYF. The DNA of the CDR3 is TGTGTCAGCAGCTTTGAGACAGGGGAAGAGACCCAGTACTTC. The V gene is TRBV7-4, the J gene TRBJ2-5, with 8 bases matching TRBD1. This CDR3 is built from 14 residues. Germline V CDR1 and CDR2: SGHVT, SQSDAQ.

In DNA form, the CDR3 reads TGTGCCACCAGCAACGACAGGACAGGGGGCGCTGGGGCCAACGTCCTGACTTTC. Residues: CATSNDRTGGAGANVLTF. This chain uses TRBV15 with TRBJ2-6; 11 bases match TRBD1. The V and J ends lost 4 bases and 2 bases, in that order; junction bases with no gene match: 7. CDR1 is LNHNV, CDR2 YYDKDF, per germline (reference sequence). The CDR3 contains 18 residues.

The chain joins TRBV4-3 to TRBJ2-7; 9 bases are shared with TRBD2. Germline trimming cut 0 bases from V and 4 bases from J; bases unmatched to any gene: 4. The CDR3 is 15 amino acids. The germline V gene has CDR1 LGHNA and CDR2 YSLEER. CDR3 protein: CASSQDPSGVYEQYF. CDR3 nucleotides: TGCGCCAGCAGCCAAGACCCTAGCGGGGTGTACGAGCAGTACTTC.

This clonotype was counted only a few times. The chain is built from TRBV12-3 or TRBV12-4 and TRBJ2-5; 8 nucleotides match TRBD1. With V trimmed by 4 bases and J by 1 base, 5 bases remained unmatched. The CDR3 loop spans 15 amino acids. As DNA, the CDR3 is TGTGCCAGCAGTTCAGGGGGCCGTCGCCAAGAGACCCAGTACTTC. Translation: CASSSGGRRQETQYF.

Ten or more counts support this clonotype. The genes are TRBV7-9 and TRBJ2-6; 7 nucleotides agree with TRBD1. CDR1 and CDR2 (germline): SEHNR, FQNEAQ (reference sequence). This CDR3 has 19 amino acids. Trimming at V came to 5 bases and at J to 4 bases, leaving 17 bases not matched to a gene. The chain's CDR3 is CASSPRQGATLSGANVLTF. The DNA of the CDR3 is TGTGCCAGCAGCCCTAGACAGGGCGCGACACTTTCCGGGGCCAACGTCCTGACTTTC.

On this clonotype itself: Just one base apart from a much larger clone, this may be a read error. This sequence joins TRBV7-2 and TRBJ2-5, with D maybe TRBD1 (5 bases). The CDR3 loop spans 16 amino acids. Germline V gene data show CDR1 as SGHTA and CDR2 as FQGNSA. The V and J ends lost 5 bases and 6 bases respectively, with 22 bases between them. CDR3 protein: CASSSLRGPTSQTQYF. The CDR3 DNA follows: TGTGCCAGCAGCAGCCTAAGGGGTCCTACATCGCAGACCCAGTACTTC.

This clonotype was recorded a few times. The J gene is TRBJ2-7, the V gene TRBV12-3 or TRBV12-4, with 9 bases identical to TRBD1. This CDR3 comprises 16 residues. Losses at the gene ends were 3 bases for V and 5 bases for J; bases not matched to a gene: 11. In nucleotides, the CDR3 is TGTGCCAGCAGTTTCGCCGGGACAGGGTCTCCTCACGAGCAGTACTTC. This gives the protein CASSFAGTGSPHEQYF.

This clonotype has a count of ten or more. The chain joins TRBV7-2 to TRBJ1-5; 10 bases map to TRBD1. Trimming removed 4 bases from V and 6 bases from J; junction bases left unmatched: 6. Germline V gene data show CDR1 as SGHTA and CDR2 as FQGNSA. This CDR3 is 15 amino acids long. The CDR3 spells CASSSPGTGVQPQHF. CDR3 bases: TGTGCCAGCAGCTCGCCCGGGACAGGGGTTCAGCCCCAGCATTTT. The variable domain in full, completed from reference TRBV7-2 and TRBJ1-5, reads GAGVSQSPSNKVTEKGKDVELRCDPISGHTALYWYRQSLGQGLEFLIYFQGNSAPDKSGLPSDRFSAERTGGSVSTLTIQRTQQEDSAVYLCASSSPGTGVQPQHFGDGTRLSIL.

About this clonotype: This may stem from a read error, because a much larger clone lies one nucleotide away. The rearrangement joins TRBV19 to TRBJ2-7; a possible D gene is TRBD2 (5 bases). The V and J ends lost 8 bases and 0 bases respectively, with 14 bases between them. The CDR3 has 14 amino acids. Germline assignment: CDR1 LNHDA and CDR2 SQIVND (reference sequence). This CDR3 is CASGRRTDSYEQYF. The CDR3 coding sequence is TGTGCCAGTGGCAGGAGGACGGACTCCTACGAGCAGTACTTC.

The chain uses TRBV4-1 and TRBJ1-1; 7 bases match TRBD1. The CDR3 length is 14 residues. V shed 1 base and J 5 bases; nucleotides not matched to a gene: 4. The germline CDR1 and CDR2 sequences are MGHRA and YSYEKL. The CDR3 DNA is TGCGCCAGCAGCCAAGGGGACAGTGGGACTGAAGCTTTCTTT. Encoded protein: CASSQGDSGTEAFF.

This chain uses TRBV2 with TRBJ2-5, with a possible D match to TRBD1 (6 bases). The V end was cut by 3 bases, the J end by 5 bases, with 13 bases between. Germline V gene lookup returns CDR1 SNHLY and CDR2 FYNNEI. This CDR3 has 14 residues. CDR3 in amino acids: CASSEILGAETQYF. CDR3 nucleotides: TGTGCCAGCAGTGAGATTTTGGGGGCGGAGACCCAGTACTTC.

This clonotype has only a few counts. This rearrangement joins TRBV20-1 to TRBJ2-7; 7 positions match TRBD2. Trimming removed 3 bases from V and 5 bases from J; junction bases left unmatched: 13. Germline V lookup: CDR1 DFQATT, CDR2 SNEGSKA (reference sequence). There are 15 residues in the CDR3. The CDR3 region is CSASPGTTPDDEQYF. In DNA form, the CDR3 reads TGCAGTGCTAGCCCCGGGACTACCCCGGACGACGAGCAGTACTTC.

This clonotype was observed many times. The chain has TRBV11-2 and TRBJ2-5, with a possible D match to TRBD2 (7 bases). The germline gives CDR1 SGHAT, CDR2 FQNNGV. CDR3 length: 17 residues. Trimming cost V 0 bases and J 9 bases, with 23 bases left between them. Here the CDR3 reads CASSLEGAGALLAPQYF. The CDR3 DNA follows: TGTGCCAGCAGCTTAGAGGGGGCGGGGGCCCTCCTTGCACCCCAGTACTTC.

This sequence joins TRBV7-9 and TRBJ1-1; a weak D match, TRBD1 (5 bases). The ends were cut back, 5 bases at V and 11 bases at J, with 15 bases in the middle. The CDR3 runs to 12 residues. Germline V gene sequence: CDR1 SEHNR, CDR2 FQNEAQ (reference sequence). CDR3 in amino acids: CASSPLGTSAFF. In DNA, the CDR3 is TGTGCCAGCAGCCCTCTAGGGACCAGCGCTTTCTTT.

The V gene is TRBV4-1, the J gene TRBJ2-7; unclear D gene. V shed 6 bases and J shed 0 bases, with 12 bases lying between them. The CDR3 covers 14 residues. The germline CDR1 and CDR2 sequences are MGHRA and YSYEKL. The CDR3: CASSRRADSYEQYF. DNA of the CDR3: TGCGCCAGCAGTAGACGGGCCGACTCCTACGAGCAGTACTTC.

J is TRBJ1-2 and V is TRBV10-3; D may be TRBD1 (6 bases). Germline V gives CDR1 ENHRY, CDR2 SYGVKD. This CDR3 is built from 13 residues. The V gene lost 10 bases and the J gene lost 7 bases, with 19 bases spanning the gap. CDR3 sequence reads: CATKDRGGGGYTF. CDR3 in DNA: TGTGCCACCAAGGACAGAGGGGGAGGTGGCTACACCTTC.

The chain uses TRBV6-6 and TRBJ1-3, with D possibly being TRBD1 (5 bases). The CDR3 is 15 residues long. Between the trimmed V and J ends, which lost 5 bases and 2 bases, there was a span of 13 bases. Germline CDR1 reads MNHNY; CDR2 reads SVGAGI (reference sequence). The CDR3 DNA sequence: TGTGCCAGCAGTCCGGGACGGCTCCCTGGAAACACCATATATTTT. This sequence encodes CASSPGRLPGNTIYF.

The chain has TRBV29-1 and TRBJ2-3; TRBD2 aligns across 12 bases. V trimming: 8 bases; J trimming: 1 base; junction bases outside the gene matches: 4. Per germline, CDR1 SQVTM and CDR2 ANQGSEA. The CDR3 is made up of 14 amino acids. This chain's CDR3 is CSIGLAGRTDTQYF. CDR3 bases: TGCAGCATTGGACTAGCGGGACGCACAGATACGCAGTATTTT.

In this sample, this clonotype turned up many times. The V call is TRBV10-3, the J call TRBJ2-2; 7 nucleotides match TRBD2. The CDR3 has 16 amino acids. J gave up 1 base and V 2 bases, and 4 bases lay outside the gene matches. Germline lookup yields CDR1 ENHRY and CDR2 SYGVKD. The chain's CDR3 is CAISEPAGENTGELFF. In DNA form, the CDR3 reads TGTGCCATCAGTGAGCCCGCGGGGGAGAACACCGGGGAGCTGTTTTTT.

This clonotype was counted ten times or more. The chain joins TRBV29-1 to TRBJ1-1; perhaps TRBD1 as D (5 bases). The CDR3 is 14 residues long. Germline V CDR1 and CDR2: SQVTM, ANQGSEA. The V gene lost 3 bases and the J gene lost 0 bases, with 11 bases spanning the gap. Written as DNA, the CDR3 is TGCAGCGTTGAGAGTCGGGGCATGAACACTGAAGCTTTCTTT. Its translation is CSVESRGMNTEAFF.

CDR3 sequence: CASSITGSSYNSPLHF. The CDR3 nucleotides are TGTGCCAGCAGTATAACGGGTAGCTCCTATAATTCACCCCTCCACTTT. V usage is TRBV11-2 and J usage is TRBJ1-6; D ambiguous. V dropped 6 bases and J dropped 0 bases, with 12 bases sitting between them. This CDR3 spans 16 amino acids. Germline CDR1 and CDR2: SGHAT and FQNNGV.